One sample yielded the 15 T cell receptor beta chains listed below, sequenced in a study of cytomegalovirus exposure and HLA in healthy donors. The PCR had 60 Vbeta and 13 Jbeta primers. Only in-frame clones appear in the TCRdb table, and some are missing; sequencing was by immunoSEQ multiplex PCR. The table has about 160,000 clones, approximately 80% seen once. The sequenced sample was PBMCs. The receptor set was obtained from a boy aged 2 to 10 in good health and CMV-seronegative.

The rearrangement joins TRBV5-1 to TRBJ1-1; 8 bases are shared with TRBD1. V lost 0 bases, J lost 7 bases, and 5 bases stayed unmatched. There are 14 residues in the CDR3. Germline CDR1 reads SGHRS; CDR2 reads YFSETQ. The CDR3 spells CASSLAGQGGEAFF. CDR3 DNA: TGCGCCAGCAGCTTGGCCGGACAGGGAGGTGAAGCTTTCTTT.

This clone was observed a few times. The rearrangement links TRBV25-1 to TRBJ1-1; 9 nucleotides line up with TRBD1. Germline CDR1 is MGHDK and CDR2 is SYGVNS. The CDR3 spans 14 residues. The junction had 4 bases not matched to a gene; V was cut back by 4 bases and J by 4 bases. As DNA, the CDR3 is TGTGCCAGCAGTGGCCAGACAGGGGGCACTGAAGCTTTCTTT. Amino acids: CASSGQTGGTEAFF.

The genes are TRBV5-8 and TRBJ2-3; D is uncertain. CDR1 is SGHTS and CDR2 is YDEGEE in the germline V gene. The CDR3 length is 12 residues. Trimming took 1 base from V and 5 from J, leaving 5 bases between them. The CDR3 loop is CASSLFQDTQYF. CDR3 sequence (DNA): TGTGCCAGCAGCTTGTTTCAAGATACGCAGTATTTT.

This chain connects TRBV4-3 to TRBJ2-4, with 7 bases that match TRBD1. Trimming took 0 bases from V and 14 from J; bases not matched to a gene: 16. The germline gives CDR1 LGHNA, CDR2 YSLEER. This CDR3 contains 16 residues. The CDR3 DNA is TGCGCCAGCAGCCAAGATCTAAAAGCCGGGACAGCCCAGGAGTACTTC. Protein: CASSQDLKAGTAQEYF.

The genes are TRBV28 and TRBJ1-2, with D possibly matching TRBD1 (6 bases). Trimming took 6 bases from V and 4 from J, leaving 18 bases between them. Germline loops: CDR1 MDHEN, CDR2 SYDVKM. The CDR3 covers 15 residues. The CDR3 sequence is CASRARGGATYGYTF. The CDR3 region has the DNA TGTGCCAGCAGAGCGAGGGGGGGCGCAACCTATGGCTACACCTTC.

V and J are TRBV5-4 and TRBJ1-3; D is perhaps TRBD1 (6 bases). The CDR3 length is 16 residues. V was cut by 3 bases and J by 3 bases, with 16 bases left in between. The germline V gene encodes CDR1 SGHNT and CDR2 YYREEE (reference sequence). CDR3 coding DNA: TGTGCCAGCAGCTCACGGACAGCTAGAGATGGAAACACCATATATTTT. Its protein product is CASSSRTARDGNTIYF.

This chain links TRBV27 with TRBJ1-2; the match to TRBD1 covers 10 bases. Looked up from germline, CDR1 is MNHEY and CDR2 is SMNVEV (reference sequence). J lost 2 bases, V lost 10 bases, and 10 bases had no gene match. CDR3 length equals 15 residues. The CDR3: CATGQGEGGNYGYTF. The CDR3 nucleotides read TGTGCCACTGGACAGGGGGAAGGGGGCAACTATGGCTACACCTTC.

The rearrangement joins TRBV5-1 to TRBJ1-2; D uncertain. Per the germline V gene, CDR1 is SGHRS and CDR2 is YFSETQ. Trimming left V 3 bases short and J 4 bases short, with 13 bases between. This CDR3 contains 14 residues. The CDR3 spells CASSSAGEFYGYTF. For the CDR3, the DNA is TGCGCCAGCAGCTCAGCCGGGGAATTCTATGGCTACACCTTC.

The V and J genes are TRBV5-1 and TRBJ1-6, with TRBD1 identical over 8 bases. V lost 2 bases to trimming and J lost 5 bases; unmatched junction nucleotides: 9. CDR1 is SGHRS and CDR2 is YFSETQ in the germline V gene. There are 17 residues in the CDR3. Written as DNA, the CDR3 is TGCGCCAGCAGCTTAGCACCGGGACAGGACGATAATTCACCCCTCCACTTT. This translates into CASSLAPGQDDNSPLHF. Using reference TRBV5-1 and TRBJ1-6 for the parts outside the CDR3, the full variable domain is KAGVTQTPRYLIKTRGQQVTLSCSPISGHRSVSWYQQTPGQGLQFLFEYFSETQRNKGNFPGRFSGRQFSNSRSEMNVSTLELGDSALYLCASSLAPGQDDNSPLHFGNGTRLTVT.

The V gene is TRBV6-6, the J gene TRBJ2-3; the match to TRBD1 covers 12 bases. From germline, CDR1 is MNHNY and CDR2 SVGAGI (reference sequence). There are 16 residues in the CDR3. Germline trimming cut 7 bases from V and 6 bases from J; bases unmatched to any gene: 11. In DNA, the CDR3 is TGTGCCAGCACCCAACGGGGGACAGGGGGCTCCGATACGCAGTATTTT. Its protein is CASTQRGTGGSDTQYF.

The chain has TRBV30 and TRBJ2-3; TRBD2 might be the D (6 bases). Trimming stripped 3 bases from V and 3 bases from J, with 16 bases between. In germline, CDR1 is GTSNPN, CDR2 SVGIG (reference sequence). This CDR3 region has 15 residues. Here the CDR3 DNA reads TGTGCCTGGAGCCCCGTCGGGGGAGCGACAGATACGCAGTATTTT. Amino acids: CAWSPVGGATDTQYF.

This clone was recorded a few times. The rearrangement uses TRBV6-5 and TRBJ2-2; D not resolved. Germline assignment: CDR1 MNHEY and CDR2 SVGAGI. V was clipped by 7 bases and J by 1 base, with 10 bases between them. The CDR3 covers 14 residues. CDR3 DNA: TGTGCCAGCACCGCGGCCATGAACACCGGGGAGCTGTTTTTT. Translation: CASTAAMNTGELFF.

The genes are TRBV7-8 and TRBJ2-2; 7 bases fit TRBD1. This CDR3 spans 14 amino acids. The junction had 4 bases not matched to a gene; V was cut back by 5 bases and J by 4 bases. The germline V gene encodes CDR1 SGHVS and CDR2 FQNEAQ. The CDR3 spells CASSLGQTTGELFF. The CDR3 DNA reads as TGTGCCAGCAGCCTGGGACAGACCACCGGGGAGCTGTTTTTT.

This rearrangement joins TRBV7-6 to TRBJ1-3, with a tentative D call TRBD1 (5 bases). V lost 5 bases and J lost 4, with 12 bases in between. Germline values: CDR1 SGHVS, CDR2 FNYEAQ. The CDR3 loop spans 14 amino acids. CDR3 residues: CASSPGVAGNTIYF. CDR3 coding DNA: TGTGCCAGCAGCCCGGGGGTTGCAGGAAACACCATATATTTT.

CDR3 DNA sequence: TGTGCCAGCAGCTCGGGACAGAAAAGCTCCTACGAGCAGTACGTC. Translated, it gives CASSSGQKSSYEQYV. V is TRBV7-9 and J is TRBJ2-7, with TRBD1 matching 7 bases. This CDR3 is 15 amino acids long. Germline V gives CDR1 SEHNR, CDR2 FQNEAQ (reference sequence). Trimming cost V 4 bases and J 0 bases; bases outside gene matches: 6.